This T cell receptor beta chain comes out of a study of CD8 T cells in Susac syndrome. Broader study findings: The relatively small number of individuals in the TCR sequencing and HLA analysis was acknowledged by the study.

Random hexamers were used to reverse transcribe 0.5 to 1 ug of RNA. By means of immunoSEQ multiplex PCR, TCR beta CDR3 spanning 54 Vbeta and 13 Jbeta underwent amplification. One entry per CDR3 protein results from TCRdb running MiXCR on the immunoSEQ multiplex PCR reads. The top ten clones hold under 0.15% of a sample with roughly 180,000 distinct CDR3 sequences, around 96% of them seen once. On this clonotype itself: Its antigen is unidentified.

After removal of 4 bases from V and 8 bases from J, the junction contained 14 bases not matched to a gene. This CDR3 spans 17 amino acids. Germline CDR1 SGDLS, CDR2 YYNGEE. This TCR was recovered from a human donor in good health. This chain uses TRBV9 with TRBJ2-1; TRBD2 matches 11 bases. Specimen: CD4+ T cells from PBMCs. CDR3 sequence (DNA): TGTGCCAGCAGCTTACGGTTGACTAGCGGGGATATCGATGAGCAGTTCTTC. This gives the protein CASSLRLTSGDIDEQFF.